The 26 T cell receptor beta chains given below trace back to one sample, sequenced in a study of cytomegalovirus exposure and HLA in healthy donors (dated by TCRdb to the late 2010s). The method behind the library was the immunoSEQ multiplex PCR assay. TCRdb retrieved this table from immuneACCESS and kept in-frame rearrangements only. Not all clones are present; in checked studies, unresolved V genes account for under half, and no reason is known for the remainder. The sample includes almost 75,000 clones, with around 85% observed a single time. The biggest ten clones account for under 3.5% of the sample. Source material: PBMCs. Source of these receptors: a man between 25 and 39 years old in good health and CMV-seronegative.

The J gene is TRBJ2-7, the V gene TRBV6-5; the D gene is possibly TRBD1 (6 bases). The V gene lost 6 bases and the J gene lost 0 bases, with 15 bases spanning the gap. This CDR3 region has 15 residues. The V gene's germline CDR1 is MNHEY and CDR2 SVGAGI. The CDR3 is CASSLRGTYSYEQYF. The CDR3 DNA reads TGTGCCAGCAGCCTCAGGGGAACCTACTCCTACGAGCAGTACTTC.

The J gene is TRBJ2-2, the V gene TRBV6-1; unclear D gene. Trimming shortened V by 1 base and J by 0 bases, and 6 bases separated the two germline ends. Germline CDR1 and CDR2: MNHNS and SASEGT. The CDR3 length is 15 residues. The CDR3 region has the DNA TGTGCCAGCAGTGAAGGGCTCGCGAACACCGGGGAGCTGTTTTTT. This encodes CASSEGLANTGELFF.

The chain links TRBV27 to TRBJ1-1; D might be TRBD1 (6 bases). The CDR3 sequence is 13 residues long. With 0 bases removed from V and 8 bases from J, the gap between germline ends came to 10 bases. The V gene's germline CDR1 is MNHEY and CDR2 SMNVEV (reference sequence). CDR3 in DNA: TGTGCCAGCAGTTTATCGAGGGGGTCCGAAGCTTTCTTT. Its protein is CASSLSRGSEAFF.

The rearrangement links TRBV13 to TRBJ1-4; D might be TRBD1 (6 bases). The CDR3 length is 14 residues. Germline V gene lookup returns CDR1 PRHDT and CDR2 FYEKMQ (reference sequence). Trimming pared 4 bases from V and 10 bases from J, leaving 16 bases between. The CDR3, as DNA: TGTGCCAGCAGCTCTCAGACAGGCCACGTAAAACTGTTTTTT. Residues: CASSSQTGHVKLFF.

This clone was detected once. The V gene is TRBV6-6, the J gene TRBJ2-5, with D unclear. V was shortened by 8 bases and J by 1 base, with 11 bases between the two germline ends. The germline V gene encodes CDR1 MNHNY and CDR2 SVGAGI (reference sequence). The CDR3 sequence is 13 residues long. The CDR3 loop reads CASYRQPQETQYF. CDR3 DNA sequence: TGTGCCAGCTACCGACAACCCCAAGAGACCCAGTACTTC.

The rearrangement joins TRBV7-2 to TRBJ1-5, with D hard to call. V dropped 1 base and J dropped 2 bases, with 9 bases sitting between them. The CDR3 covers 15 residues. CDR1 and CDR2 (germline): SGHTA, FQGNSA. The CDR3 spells CASSLVAGGNQPQHF. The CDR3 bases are TGTGCCAGCAGCTTAGTAGCGGGTGGCAATCAGCCCCAGCATTTT.

The DNA of the CDR3 is TGTGCCAGCAGCCCTAGCGGGGGGGCCGGCACAGATACGCAGTATTTT. Amino acid sequence: CASSPSGGAGTDTQYF. V gene TRBV5-4 combines with J gene TRBJ2-3; 12 bases are a match to TRBD2. The CDR3 length is 16 residues. J lost 1 base, V lost 4 bases, and 4 bases had no gene match. Germline V gene sequence: CDR1 SGHNT, CDR2 YYREEE (reference sequence).

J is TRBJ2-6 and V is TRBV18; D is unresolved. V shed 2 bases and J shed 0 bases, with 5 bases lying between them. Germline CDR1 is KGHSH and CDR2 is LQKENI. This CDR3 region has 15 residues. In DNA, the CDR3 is TGTGCCAGCTCACCAACGAGCTCTGGGGCCAACGTCCTGACTTTC. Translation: CASSPTSSGANVLTF.

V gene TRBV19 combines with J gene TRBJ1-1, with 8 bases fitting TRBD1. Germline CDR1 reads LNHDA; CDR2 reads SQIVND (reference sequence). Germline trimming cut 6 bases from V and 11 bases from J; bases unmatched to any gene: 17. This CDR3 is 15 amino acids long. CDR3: CASRDRVDRGRTAFF. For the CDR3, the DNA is TGTGCCAGTAGAGATCGTGTAGACAGGGGCCGAACGGCTTTCTTT.

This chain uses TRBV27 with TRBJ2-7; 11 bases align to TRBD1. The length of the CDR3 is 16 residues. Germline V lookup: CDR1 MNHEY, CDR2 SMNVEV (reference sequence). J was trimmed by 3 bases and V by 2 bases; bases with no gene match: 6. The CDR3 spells CASSLSAGTGGYEQYF. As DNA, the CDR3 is TGTGCCAGCAGTTTAAGTGCCGGGACAGGGGGCTACGAGCAGTACTTC.

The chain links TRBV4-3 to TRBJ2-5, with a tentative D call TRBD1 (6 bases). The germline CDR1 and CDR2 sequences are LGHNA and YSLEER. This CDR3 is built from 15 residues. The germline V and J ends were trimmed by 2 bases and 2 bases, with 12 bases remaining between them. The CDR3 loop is CASSQQWTVQETQYF. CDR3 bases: TGCGCCAGCAGCCAACAATGGACAGTACAAGAGACCCAGTACTTC.

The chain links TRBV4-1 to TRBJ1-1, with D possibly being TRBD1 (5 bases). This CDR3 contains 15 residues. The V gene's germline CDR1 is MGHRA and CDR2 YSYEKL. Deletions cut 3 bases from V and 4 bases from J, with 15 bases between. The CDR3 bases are TGCGCCAGCAGCCAGATGGGGGTCGGGAGCACTGAAGCTTTCTTT. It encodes CASSQMGVGSTEAFF.

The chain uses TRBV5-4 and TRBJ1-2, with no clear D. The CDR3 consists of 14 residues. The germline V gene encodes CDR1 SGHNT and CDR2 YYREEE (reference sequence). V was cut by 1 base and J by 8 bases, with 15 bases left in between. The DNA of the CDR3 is TGTGCCAGCAGCTTGACCTATGGACTAAACGGCTACACCTTC. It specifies CASSLTYGLNGYTF.

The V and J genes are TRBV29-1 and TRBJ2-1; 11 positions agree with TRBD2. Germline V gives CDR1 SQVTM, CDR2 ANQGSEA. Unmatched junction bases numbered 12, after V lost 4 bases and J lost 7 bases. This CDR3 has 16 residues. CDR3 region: CSVVPIAGGLGNEQFF. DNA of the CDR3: TGCAGCGTTGTACCTATAGCGGGGGGGCTGGGGAATGAGCAGTTCTTC.

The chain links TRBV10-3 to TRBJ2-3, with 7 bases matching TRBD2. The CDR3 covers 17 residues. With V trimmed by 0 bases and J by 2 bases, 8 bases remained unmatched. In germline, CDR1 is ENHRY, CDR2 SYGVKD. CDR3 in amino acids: CAISESVLAGPTDTQYF. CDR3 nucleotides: TGTGCCATCAGTGAGTCGGTTTTAGCGGGCCCCACAGATACGCAGTATTTT.

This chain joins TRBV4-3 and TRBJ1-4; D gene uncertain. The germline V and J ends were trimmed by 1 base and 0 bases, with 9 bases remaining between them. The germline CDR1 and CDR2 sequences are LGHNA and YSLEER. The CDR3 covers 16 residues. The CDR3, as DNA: TGCGCCAGCAGCCAAGCCCCCTCTGCAACTAATGAAAAACTGTTTTTT. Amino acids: CASSQAPSATNEKLFF.

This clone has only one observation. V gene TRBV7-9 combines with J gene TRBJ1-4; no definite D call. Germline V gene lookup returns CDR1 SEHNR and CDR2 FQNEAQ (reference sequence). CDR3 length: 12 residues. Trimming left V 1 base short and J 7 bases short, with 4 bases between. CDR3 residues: CASSLVREKLFF. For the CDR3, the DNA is TGTGCCAGCAGCTTAGTGCGTGAAAAACTGTTTTTT.

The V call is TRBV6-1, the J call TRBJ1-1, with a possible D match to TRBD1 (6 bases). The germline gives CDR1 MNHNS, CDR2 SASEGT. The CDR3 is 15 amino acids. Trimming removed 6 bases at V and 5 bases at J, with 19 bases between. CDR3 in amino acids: CASRRTEGRSTEAFF. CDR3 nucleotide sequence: TGTGCCAGCAGGCGGACAGAGGGAAGGAGTACTGAAGCTTTCTTT.

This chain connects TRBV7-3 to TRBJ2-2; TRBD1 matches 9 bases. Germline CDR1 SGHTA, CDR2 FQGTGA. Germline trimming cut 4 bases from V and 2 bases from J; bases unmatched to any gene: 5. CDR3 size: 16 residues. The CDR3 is CASSSQTGGNTGELFF. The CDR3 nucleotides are TGTGCCAGCAGCTCGCAAACAGGGGGCAACACCGGGGAGCTGTTTTTT.

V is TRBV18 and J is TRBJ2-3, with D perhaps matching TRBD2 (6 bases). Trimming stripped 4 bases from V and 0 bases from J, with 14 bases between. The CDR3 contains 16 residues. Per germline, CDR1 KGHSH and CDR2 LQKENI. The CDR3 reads CASSLGRGTSTDTQYF. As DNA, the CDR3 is TGTGCCAGCTCACTAGGACGGGGGACTAGCACAGATACGCAGTATTTT.

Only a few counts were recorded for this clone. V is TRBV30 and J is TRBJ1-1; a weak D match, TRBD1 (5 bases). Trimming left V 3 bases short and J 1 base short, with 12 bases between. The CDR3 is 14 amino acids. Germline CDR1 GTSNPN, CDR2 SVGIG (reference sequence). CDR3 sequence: CAWRVKGENTEAFF. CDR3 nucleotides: TGTGCCTGGAGAGTCAAAGGGGAGAACACTGAAGCTTTCTTT.

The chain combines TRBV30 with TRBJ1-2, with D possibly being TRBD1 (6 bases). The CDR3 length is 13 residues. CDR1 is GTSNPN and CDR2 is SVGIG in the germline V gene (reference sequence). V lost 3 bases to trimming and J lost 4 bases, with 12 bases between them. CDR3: CAWSSGHLYGYTF. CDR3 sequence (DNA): TGTGCCTGGAGCTCGGGACACCTCTATGGCTACACCTTC.

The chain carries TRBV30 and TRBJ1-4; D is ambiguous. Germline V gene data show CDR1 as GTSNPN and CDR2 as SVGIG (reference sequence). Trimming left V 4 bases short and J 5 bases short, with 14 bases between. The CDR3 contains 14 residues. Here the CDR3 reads CAWTLGWENEKLFF. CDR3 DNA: TGTGCCTGGACCTTGGGATGGGAGAATGAAAAACTGTTTTTT.

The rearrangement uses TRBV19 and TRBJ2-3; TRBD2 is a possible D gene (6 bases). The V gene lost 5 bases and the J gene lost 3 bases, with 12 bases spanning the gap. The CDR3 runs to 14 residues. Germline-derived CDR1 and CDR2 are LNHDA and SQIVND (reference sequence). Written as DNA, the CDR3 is TGTGCCAGTAGTGCCTCCGGGACTACAGATACGCAGTATTTT. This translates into CASSASGTTDTQYF.

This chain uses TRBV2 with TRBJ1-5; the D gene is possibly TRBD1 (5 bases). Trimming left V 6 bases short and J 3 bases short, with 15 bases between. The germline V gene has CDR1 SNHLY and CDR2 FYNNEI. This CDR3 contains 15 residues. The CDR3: CASRRGGADNQPQHF. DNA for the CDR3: TGTGCCAGCAGAAGGGGAGGGGCTGACAATCAGCCCCAGCATTTT.

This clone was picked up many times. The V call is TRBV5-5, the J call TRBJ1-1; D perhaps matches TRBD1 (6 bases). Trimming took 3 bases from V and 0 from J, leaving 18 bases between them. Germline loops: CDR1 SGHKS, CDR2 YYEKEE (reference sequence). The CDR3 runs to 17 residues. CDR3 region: CASSYPNGGTMNTEAFF. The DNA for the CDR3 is TGTGCCAGCAGCTACCCCAACGGGGGGACAATGAACACTGAAGCTTTCTTT. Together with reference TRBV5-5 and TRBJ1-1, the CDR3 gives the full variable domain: DAGVTQSPTHLIKTRGQQVTLRCSPISGHKSVSWYQQVLGQGPQFIFQYYEKEERGRGNFPDRFSARQFPNYSSELNVNALLLGDSALYLCASSYPNGGTMNTEAFFGQGTRLTVV.